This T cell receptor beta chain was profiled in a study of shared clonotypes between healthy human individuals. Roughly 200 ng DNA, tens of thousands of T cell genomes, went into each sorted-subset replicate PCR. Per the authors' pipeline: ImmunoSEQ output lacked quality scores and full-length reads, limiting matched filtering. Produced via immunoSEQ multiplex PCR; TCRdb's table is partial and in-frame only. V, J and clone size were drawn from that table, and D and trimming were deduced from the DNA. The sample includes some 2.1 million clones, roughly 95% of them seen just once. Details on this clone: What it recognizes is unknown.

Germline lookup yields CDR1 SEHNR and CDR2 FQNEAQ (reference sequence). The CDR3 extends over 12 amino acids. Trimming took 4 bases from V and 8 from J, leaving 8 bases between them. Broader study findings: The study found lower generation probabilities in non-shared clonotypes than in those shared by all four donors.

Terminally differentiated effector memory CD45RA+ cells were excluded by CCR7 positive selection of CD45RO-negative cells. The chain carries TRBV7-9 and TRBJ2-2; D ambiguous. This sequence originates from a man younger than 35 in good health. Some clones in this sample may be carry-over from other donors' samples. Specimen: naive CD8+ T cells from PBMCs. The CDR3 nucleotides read TGTGCCAGCAGCTCCGTAGGGGGGGAGCTGTTTTTT. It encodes CASSSVGGELFF.